Listed here are 26 T cell receptor beta chains from one sample, sequenced in a study of cytomegalovirus exposure and HLA in healthy donors. The PCR ran on 60 Vbeta and 13 Jbeta primers. The data were produced by immunoSEQ multiplex PCR, yet TCRdb's version contains in-frame clones alone and is incomplete. The profile shows some 120,000 clones, over 80% of them singletons. Sequenced input: PBMCs. These receptors originate from a man younger than 35 in good health and CMV-seropositive.

The gene calls are TRBV2 and TRBJ1-4; D is possibly TRBD1 (6 bases). The CDR3 spans 15 residues. V lost 4 bases and J 8 bases, leaving 17 bases between the germline ends. The germline V gene encodes CDR1 SNHLY and CDR2 FYNNEI. Here the CDR3 DNA reads TGTGCCAGCAGTGGCATTGGGACAAAAGGGGAAAAACTGTTTTTT. Translation: CASSGIGTKGEKLFF.

The chain employs TRBV5-4 and TRBJ1-2; weak D call: TRBD1 (5 bases). Trimming took off 2 bases at V and 4 bases at J, with 15 bases between the two ends. The CDR3 totals 15 residues. From germline, CDR1 is SGHNT and CDR2 YYREEE (reference sequence). The CDR3: CASSFIPGLSYGYTF. The CDR3, as DNA: TGTGCCAGCAGCTTTATCCCGGGACTTAGCTATGGCTACACCTTC. The variable domain in full, completed from reference TRBV5-4 and TRBJ1-2, reads ETGVTQSPTHLIKTRGQQVTLRCSSQSGHNTVSWYQQALGQGPQFIFQYYREEENGRGNFPPRFSGLQFPNYSSELNVNALELDDSALYLCASSFIPGLSYGYTFGSGTRLTVV.

The gene calls are TRBV9 and TRBJ2-1, with no clear D. V lost 0 bases and J lost 5, with 12 bases in between. The CDR3 loop spans 15 amino acids. Per germline, CDR1 SGDLS and CDR2 YYNGEE. The CDR3 reads CASSVDGLTNNEQFF. Written as DNA, the CDR3 is TGTGCCAGCAGCGTAGATGGGCTGACCAACAATGAGCAGTTCTTC.

This clone was seen a few times. The chain combines TRBV2 with TRBJ1-2; no clear D gene. Trimming pared 4 bases from V and 8 bases from J, leaving 14 bases between. The CDR3 spans 13 residues. Germline V gene data show CDR1 as SNHLY and CDR2 as FYNNEI. CDR3 in DNA: TGTGCCAGCAGTGCCAATGAGGGAGGGGGCTACACCTTC. This translates into CASSANEGGGYTF.

The rearrangement joins TRBV5-6 to TRBJ2-1; D gene ambiguous. Germline V gene lookup returns CDR1 SGHDT and CDR2 YYEEEE. Trimming pared 2 bases from V and 3 bases from J, leaving 6 bases between. This CDR3 comprises 13 residues. DNA of the CDR3: TGTGCCAGCAGCTTCCCTCTCTACAATGAGCAGTTCTTC. Its translation is CASSFPLYNEQFF.

The chain links TRBV27 to TRBJ1-2; D uncertain. CDR1 MNHEY and CDR2 SMNVEV come from the germline V gene (reference sequence). The CDR3 is made up of 13 amino acids. V was trimmed by 3 bases and J by 0 bases, leaving 5 bases between them. The CDR3 coding sequence is TGTGCCAGCAGTTTTCCAGCTAACTATGGCTACACCTTC. It specifies CASSFPANYGYTF.

V and J are TRBV28 and TRBJ1-2, with 7 bases identical to TRBD1. Germline loops: CDR1 MDHEN, CDR2 SYDVKM. Trimming removed 6 bases from V and 0 bases from J; junction bases left unmatched: 7. The CDR3 has 15 amino acids. CDR3 loop: CASRGTAEANYGYTF. Here the CDR3 DNA reads TGTGCCAGCAGAGGGACAGCGGAAGCTAACTATGGCTACACCTTC.

In nucleotides, the CDR3 is TGTGCCAGCAGTGCGGAGGGGGCAGGAAACACCATATATTTT. This gives the protein CASSAEGAGNTIYF. The chain links TRBV2 to TRBJ1-3, with TRBD1 matching 7 bases. Germline values: CDR1 SNHLY, CDR2 FYNNEI. This CDR3 comprises 14 residues. The trim removed 4 bases at V and 4 bases at J, leaving 4 bases unmatched.

The chain employs TRBV4-1 and TRBJ1-5; 8 bases are a match to TRBD1. The V segment lost 4 bases and the J segment 5 bases; nucleotides outside the gene matches: 7. Germline CDR1 and CDR2: MGHRA and YSYEKL. The CDR3 contains 15 residues. The CDR3 sequence: CASSPIDRGDQPQHF. Here the CDR3 DNA reads TGCGCCAGCAGCCCAATCGACAGGGGTGATCAGCCCCAGCATTTT.

V gene TRBV29-1 combines with J gene TRBJ2-1, with TRBD2 identical over 8 bases. V gave up 7 bases and J gave up 3 bases; unmatched junction bases: 8. CDR3 length equals 14 residues. The germline V gene has CDR1 SQVTM and CDR2 ANQGSEA. CDR3 coding DNA: TGCAGCGCCGAGGGGACTAGACACTACAATGAGCAGTTCTTC. Translating it yields CSAEGTRHYNEQFF.

This clone has more than one count but fewer than ten. Other DNA sequences of this sample code for an identical CDR3. The chain combines TRBV27 with TRBJ2-7; the D gene is possibly TRBD1 (5 bases). The CDR3 has 14 residues. Germline V gene sequence: CDR1 MNHEY, CDR2 SMNVEV (reference sequence). Trimming left V 0 bases short and J 3 bases short, with 9 bases between. The CDR3 DNA sequence: TGTGCCAGCAGTTTATCTCCAGGGATCTACGAGCAGTACTTC. The encoded protein is CASSLSPGIYEQYF.

This clone has just one count. The CDR3 bases are TGTGCCAGCAGCTTAGAACATGGGACAGGGGAAGAGCAGTACTTC. Protein sequence: CASSLEHGTGEEQYF. The rearrangement joins TRBV11-2 to TRBJ2-7, with TRBD1 matching 10 bases. Germline lookup yields CDR1 SGHAT and CDR2 FQNNGV. The CDR3 spans 15 residues. The ends lost 0 bases at V and 7 bases at J; junction bases unmatched: 6.

This clone was detected only a few times. Compared with germline, one end of the junction differs, possibly owing to a read error. The gene calls are TRBV4-1 and TRBJ2-5, with 8 bases matching TRBD2. The CDR3 has 14 residues. Per germline, CDR1 MGHRA and CDR2 YSYEKL. CDR3 sequence (DNA): TGCGCCAGCAGCCAAAACCCAGGGACTAGGAGCGCCCACTTC. Protein: CASSQNPGTRSAHF.

The V gene is TRBV7-9, the J gene TRBJ1-4; 7 nucleotides line up with TRBD1. Trimming removed 3 bases from V and 0 bases from J; junction bases left unmatched: 7. The CDR3 extends over 17 amino acids. The germline V gene encodes CDR1 SEHNR and CDR2 FQNEAQ (reference sequence). CDR3 region: CASSFSTGPPTNEKLFF. CDR3 coding DNA: TGTGCCAGCAGCTTCTCGACAGGGCCACCAACTAATGAAAAACTGTTTTTT.

The genes are TRBV10-1 and TRBJ2-3; possibly TRBD2 for D (5 bases). Trimming stripped 5 bases from V and 1 base from J, with 16 bases between. The germline V gene has CDR1 WNHNN and CDR2 SYGVQD (reference sequence). This CDR3 has 16 residues. The CDR3 is CASSTGRAWGTDTQYF. DNA for the CDR3: TGCGCCAGCAGTACTGGGCGGGCCTGGGGCACAGATACGCAGTATTTT.

The chain's CDR3 is CAISFGRVPSTDTQYF. In DNA form, the CDR3 reads TGTGCCATCAGTTTTGGGAGAGTTCCTAGCACAGATACGCAGTATTTT. The V call is TRBV10-3, the J call TRBJ2-3; D possibly corresponds to TRBD2 (5 bases). Germline V gene sequence: CDR1 ENHRY, CDR2 SYGVKD. The CDR3 length is 16 residues. Trimming removed 5 bases at V and 0 bases at J, with 15 bases between.

The J gene is TRBJ2-7, the V gene TRBV21-1; TRBD2 reflects the table's D call only, with no check against the DNA. TRBV21-1 is listed as a pseudogene. This CDR3 region has 17 residues. CDR3 DNA: TGTGCCAGCAGCAAAACCCACGCGGGGGGGCTCTCCTACGAGCAGTACTTC. Translated: CASSKTHAGGLSYEQYF.

The chain has TRBV29-1 and TRBJ2-1; a possible D gene is TRBD2 (6 bases). The CDR3 runs 17 residues. The germline V gene has CDR1 SQVTM and CDR2 ANQGSEA. V lost 4 bases and J lost 0, with 19 bases in between. The CDR3 here is CSVVSRGYLSSYNEQFF. CDR3 in DNA: TGCAGCGTTGTTTCGCGGGGCTACCTCAGCTCCTACAATGAGCAGTTCTTC.

V is TRBV7-8 and J is TRBJ2-7; a possible D gene is TRBD2 (5 bases). Trimming pared 2 bases from V and 3 bases from J, leaving 8 bases between. The CDR3 is 13 residues long. CDR1 SGHVS and CDR2 FQNEAQ come from the germline V gene. The CDR3 protein is CASSLLEGYEQYF. For the CDR3, the DNA is TGTGCCAGCAGCTTACTTGAGGGCTACGAGCAGTACTTC.

The chain employs TRBV28 and TRBJ2-5; 8 nucleotides align to TRBD2. The J segment lost 4 bases and the V segment lost 3 bases, leaving 19 bases of the junction unmatched. This CDR3 is 19 amino acids long. Germline assignment: CDR1 MDHEN and CDR2 SYDVKM. DNA for the CDR3: TGTGCCAGCAGTTTTATCGGAAAACGGACTAGCAGGTTCGGAGAGACCCAGTACTTC. This encodes CASSFIGKRTSRFGETQYF.

This clone has a handful of counts. V is TRBV18 and J is TRBJ1-5; D unclear. This CDR3 is 13 amino acids long. V lost 5 bases and J lost 1, with 6 bases in between. Germline V gene data show CDR1 as KGHSH and CDR2 as LQKENI. CDR3: CASSVQSNQPQHF. The CDR3 bases are TGTGCCAGCTCAGTACAGAGCAATCAGCCCCAGCATTTT.

The chain has TRBV4-2 and TRBJ1-3; a weak D match, TRBD1 (6 bases). The ends were cut back, 0 bases at V and 4 bases at J, with 13 bases in the middle. This CDR3 has 16 amino acids. Germline V lookup: CDR1 LGHNA, CDR2 YNFKEQ. The DNA for the CDR3 is TGTGCCAGCAGCCAAGATCAAGAGGACAGAGGAAACACCATATATTTT. Protein: CASSQDQEDRGNTIYF.

The rearrangement links TRBV2 to TRBJ2-3, with 7 positions matching TRBD2. CDR1 and CDR2 from the germline V gene are SNHLY and FYNNEI. With V trimmed by 4 bases and J by 3 bases, 4 bases remained unmatched. The CDR3 has 14 amino acids. CDR3 sequence reads: CASSGTSVTDTQYF. CDR3 DNA sequence: TGTGCCAGCAGTGGAACTAGCGTTACAGATACGCAGTATTTT.

The sample holds one count of this clone. This chain connects TRBV4-1 to TRBJ2-7; a weak D match, TRBD1 (5 bases). The CDR3 runs to 14 residues. Germline V gene lookup returns CDR1 MGHRA and CDR2 YSYEKL. Trimming pared 3 bases from V and 6 bases from J, leaving 15 bases between. In DNA form, the CDR3 reads TGCGCCAGCAGCCAGCTCCCCATAGGGGTCGAGCAGTACTTC. Its translation: CASSQLPIGVEQYF.

The rearrangement uses TRBV19 and TRBJ1-5; D is possibly TRBD1 (5 bases). The germline gives CDR1 LNHDA, CDR2 SQIVND (reference sequence). There are 15 residues in the CDR3. The V gene lost 5 bases and the J gene lost 6 bases, with 17 bases spanning the gap. As DNA, the CDR3 is TGTGCCAGTAGTGCACGGTCAGGGATCAGTCAGCCCCAGCATTTT. Its protein product is CASSARSGISQPQHF.

This sequence joins TRBV11-2 and TRBJ1-1, with 9 positions matching TRBD1. Germline V gives CDR1 SGHAT, CDR2 FQNNGV. The CDR3 covers 15 residues. V lost 5 bases to trimming and J lost 5 bases; unmatched junction nucleotides: 9. CDR3 loop: CASSPGTGIGTEAFF. As DNA, the CDR3 is TGTGCCAGCAGCCCAGGGACAGGGATTGGGACTGAAGCTTTCTTT.